A single T cell receptor beta chain is shown here with its context. This clonotype was observed at least ten times. Its specific antigen is unknown. One base away there is no much larger clone; base qualities are not given. Library creation used 5' RACE. Sequenced on a NextSeq 500. In the TCR library protocol, a unique molecular identifier was attached to each TCR cDNA molecule so that PCR and sequencing errors could be corrected. The authors processed their data as follows. TCR identification, UMI-based error correction and CDR3 extraction were performed with Decombinator tools. Expanded TCRs were defined as those above a frequency of 2 per 1,000, corresponding to the top 1% of the tumor frequency distribution. Rényi diversity was computed with the R vegan package after subsampling each repertoire 100 times to 5,000 TCRs. CDR3 similarity networks were built from amino acid triplet string-kernel similarity, with CDR3s being connected when pairwise similarity was above 0.82. TCRdb reanalyzed the raw reads on its own, using fastp at Q25 for trimming and MiXCR for clone calling, and kept in-frame beta chains. Each CDR3 protein gets just one entry, which takes the most common genes and DNA from the rows behind it. For this entry, the V and J calls and clone size follow TCRdb and not the study's own pipeline. For this sample the table gives approximately 92,000 distinct CDR3 sequences, of which less than 15% were detected only once. Jointly, the top ten make up 35% to 50% of the sample.

The sample originates from a study of spatial heterogeneity in lung cancer (dated 2019 in TCRdb). With regard to the full study: Beta-chain transcripts were consistently detected in greater numbers than alpha-chain transcripts, which likely reflected higher beta-chain transcript abundance. In the raw uncorrected reads, each unique combination of TCR and UMI appeared more than ten times on average. In non-small cell lung cancer, the study made a quantitative comparison of TCR alpha and beta repertoires among multiple tumor regions, matched nontumor lung and blood. Nonsynonymous mutation counts, determined by whole-exome sequencing of tumor tissue, were related to features of the TCR repertoire. Both alpha and beta chains were TCR-sequenced in samples taken at surgery, namely 220 tumor regions, 62 to 65 matched nontumor lung samples and roughly 56 PBMC samples.

Results and caveats for the whole study, not just this receptor: Confirming at a functional level the hypothesis that regional TCRs recognize regional mutations was considered to require additional single-cell paired TCR alpha and beta sequencing. Ubiquitous expanded tumor TCRs were found in blood more often at tumor resection than at routine follow-up.

At the junction V is shortened by 9 bases and J by 3 bases; bases outside the gene matches: 15. CDR3 length: 17 amino acids, cysteine to phenylalanine. Only the CDR3 region is kept as DNA, spanning 51 bases read in frame from base 1. Sequences MNHEY (CDR1) and SVGEGT (CDR2) are obtained from the germline V gene. Reading the label with the study, this specimen's time point is: sample taken at primary tumor resection. Donors were 72 patients with early-stage, untreated non-small cell lung cancer from the lung TRACERx cohort. For TCR sequencing, whole RNA was extracted from tumor and nontumor lung tissue, or from cryopreserved PBMC samples, and no cell sorting was done. A patient was chosen for TCR sequencing only when enough RNA was available from at least two tumor regions.

The chain is assembled from TRBV6-2 or TRBV6-3 and TRBJ2-1; 9 central bases correspond to TRBD2. Source: PBMCs, taken at surgery. The clonotype originates from a male donor with early-stage non-small cell lung cancer. This receptor carries the CDR3 CARGKLSREGLYNEQFF. The nucleotides read TGTGCCAGAGGAAAATTATCGCGGGAGGGGCTCTACAATGAGCAGTTCTTC.